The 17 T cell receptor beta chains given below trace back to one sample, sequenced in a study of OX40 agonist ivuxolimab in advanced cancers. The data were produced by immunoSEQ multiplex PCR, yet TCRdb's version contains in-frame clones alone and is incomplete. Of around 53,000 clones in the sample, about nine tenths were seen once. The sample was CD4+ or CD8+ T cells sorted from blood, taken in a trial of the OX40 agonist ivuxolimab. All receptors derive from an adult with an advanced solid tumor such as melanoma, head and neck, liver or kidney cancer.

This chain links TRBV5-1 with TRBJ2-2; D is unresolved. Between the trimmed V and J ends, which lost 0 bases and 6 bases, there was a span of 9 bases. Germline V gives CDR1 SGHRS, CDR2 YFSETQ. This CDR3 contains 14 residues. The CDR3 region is CASSLVGGAGELFF. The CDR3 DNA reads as TGCGCCAGCAGCTTGGTCGGTGGAGCCGGGGAGCTGTTTTTT.

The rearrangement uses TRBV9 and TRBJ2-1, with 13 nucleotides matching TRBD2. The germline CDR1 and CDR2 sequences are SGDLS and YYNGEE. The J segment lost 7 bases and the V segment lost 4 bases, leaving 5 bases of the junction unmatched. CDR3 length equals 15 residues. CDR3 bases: TGTGCCAGCAGCCTTCGACTAGCGGGAGGTAATGAGCAGTTCTTC. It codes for CASSLRLAGGNEQFF. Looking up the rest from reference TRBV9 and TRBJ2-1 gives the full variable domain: DSGVTQTPKHLITATGQRVTLRCSPRSGDLSVYWYQQSLDQGLQFLIQYYNGEERAKGNILERFSAQQFPDLHSELNLSSLELGDSALYFCASSLRLAGGNEQFFGPGTRLTVL.

The CDR3 DNA is TGCGCCAGCAGCCAGACAGGGACTAGCACAGATACGCAGTATTTT. Translated: CASSQTGTSTDTQYF. The V and J genes are TRBV5-1 and TRBJ2-3; a weak D match, TRBD1 (7 bases). Germline loops: CDR1 SGHRS, CDR2 YFSETQ. With 4 bases removed from V and 0 bases from J, the gap between germline ends came to 12 bases. This CDR3 has 15 amino acids.

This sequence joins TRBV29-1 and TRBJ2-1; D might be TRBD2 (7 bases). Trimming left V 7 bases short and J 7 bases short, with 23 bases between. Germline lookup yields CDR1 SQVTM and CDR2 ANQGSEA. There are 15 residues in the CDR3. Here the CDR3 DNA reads TGCAGCGCCGGGGGGCGGGAGATTTTATTTAATGAGCAGTTCTTC. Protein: CSAGGREILFNEQFF.

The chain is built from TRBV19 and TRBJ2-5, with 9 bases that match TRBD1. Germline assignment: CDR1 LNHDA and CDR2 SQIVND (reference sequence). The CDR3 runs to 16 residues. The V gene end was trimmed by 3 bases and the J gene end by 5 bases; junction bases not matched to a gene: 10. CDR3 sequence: CASSMNRDRERETQYF. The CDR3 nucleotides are TGTGCCAGTAGTATGAACCGGGACAGGGAGAGGGAGACCCAGTACTTC.

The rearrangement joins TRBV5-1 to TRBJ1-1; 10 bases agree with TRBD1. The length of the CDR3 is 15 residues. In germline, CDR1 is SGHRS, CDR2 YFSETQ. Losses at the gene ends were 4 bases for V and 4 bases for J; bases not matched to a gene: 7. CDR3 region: CASSRRDRGSTEAFF. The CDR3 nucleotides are TGCGCCAGCAGCCGGCGGGACAGGGGAAGCACTGAAGCTTTCTTT.

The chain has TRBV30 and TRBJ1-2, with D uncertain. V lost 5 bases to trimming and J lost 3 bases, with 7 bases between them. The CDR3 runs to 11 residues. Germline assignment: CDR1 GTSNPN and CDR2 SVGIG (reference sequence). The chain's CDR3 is CAWGDYYGYTF. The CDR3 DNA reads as TGTGCCTGGGGAGACTACTATGGCTACACCTTC.

The CDR3 nucleotides are TGTGCCAGCAGCCGCGGGGACAGCCCCACAGATACGCAGTATTTT. Encoded protein: CASSRGDSPTDTQYF. The chain carries TRBV7-2 and TRBJ2-3; the D gene is possibly TRBD1 (7 bases). Germline V gene lookup returns CDR1 SGHTA and CDR2 FQGNSA. The CDR3 length is 15 residues. V was shortened by 5 bases and J by 2 bases, with 14 bases between the two germline ends.

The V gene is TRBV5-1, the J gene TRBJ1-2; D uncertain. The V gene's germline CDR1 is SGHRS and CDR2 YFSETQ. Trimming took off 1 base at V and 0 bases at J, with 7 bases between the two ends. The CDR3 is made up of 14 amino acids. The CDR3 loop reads CASSLTAANYGYTF. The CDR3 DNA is TGCGCCAGCAGCTTGACAGCAGCTAACTATGGCTACACCTTC.

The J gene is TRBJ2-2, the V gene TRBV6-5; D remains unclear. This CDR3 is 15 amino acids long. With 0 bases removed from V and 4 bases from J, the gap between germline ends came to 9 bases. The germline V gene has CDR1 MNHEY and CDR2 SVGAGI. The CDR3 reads CASSYSDRRTGELFF. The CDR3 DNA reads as TGTGCCAGCAGTTACTCGGACCGGCGCACCGGGGAGCTGTTTTTT.

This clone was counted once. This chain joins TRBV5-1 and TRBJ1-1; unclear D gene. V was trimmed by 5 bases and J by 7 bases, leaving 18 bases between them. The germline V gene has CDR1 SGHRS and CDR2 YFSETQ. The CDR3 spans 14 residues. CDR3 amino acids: CASSVGETINEAFF. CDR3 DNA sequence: TGCGCCAGCAGTGTTGGGGAGACAATTAATGAAGCTTTCTTT.

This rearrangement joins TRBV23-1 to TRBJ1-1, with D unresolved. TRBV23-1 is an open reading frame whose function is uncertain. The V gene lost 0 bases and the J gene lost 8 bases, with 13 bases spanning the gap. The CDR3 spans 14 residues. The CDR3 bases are TGCGCCAGCAGTCAATCGATCCCAGCCAGAGAAGCTTTCTTT. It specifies CASSQSIPAREAFF.

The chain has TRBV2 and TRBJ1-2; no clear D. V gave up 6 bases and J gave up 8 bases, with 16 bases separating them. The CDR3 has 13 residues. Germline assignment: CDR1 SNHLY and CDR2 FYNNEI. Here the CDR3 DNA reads TGTGCCAGCAGCTCAGGAGGGCTTGGGGGCTACACCTTC. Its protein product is CASSSGGLGGYTF.

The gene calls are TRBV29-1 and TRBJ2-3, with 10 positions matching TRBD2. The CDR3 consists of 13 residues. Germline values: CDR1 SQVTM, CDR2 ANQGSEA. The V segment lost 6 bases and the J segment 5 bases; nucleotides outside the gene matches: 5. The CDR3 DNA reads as TGCAGCGTAGCTAGCGGGAGAGGAGATACGCAGTATTTT. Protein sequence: CSVASGRGDTQYF.

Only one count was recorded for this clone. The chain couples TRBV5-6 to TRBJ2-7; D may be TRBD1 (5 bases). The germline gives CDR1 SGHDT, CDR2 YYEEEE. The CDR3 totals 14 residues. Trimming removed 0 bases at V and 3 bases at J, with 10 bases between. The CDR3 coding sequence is TGTGCCAGCAGCTTGGGACAGAACAACTACGAGCAGTACTTC. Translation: CASSLGQNNYEQYF.

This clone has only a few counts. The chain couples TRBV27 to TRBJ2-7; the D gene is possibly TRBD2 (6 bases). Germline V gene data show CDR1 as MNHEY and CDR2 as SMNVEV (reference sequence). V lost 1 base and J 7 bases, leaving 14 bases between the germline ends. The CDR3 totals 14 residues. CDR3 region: CASSLFTGLGEQYF. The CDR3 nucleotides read TGTGCCAGCAGTTTATTTACGGGACTGGGGGAGCAGTACTTC.

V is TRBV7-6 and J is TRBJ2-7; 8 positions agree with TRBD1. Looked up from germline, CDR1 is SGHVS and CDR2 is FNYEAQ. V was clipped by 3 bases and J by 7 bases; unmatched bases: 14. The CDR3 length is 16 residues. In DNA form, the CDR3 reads TGTGCCAGCAGCTTGACAGTAAGACAGGGGTCGGGGGAGCAGTACTTC. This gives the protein CASSLTVRQGSGEQYF.